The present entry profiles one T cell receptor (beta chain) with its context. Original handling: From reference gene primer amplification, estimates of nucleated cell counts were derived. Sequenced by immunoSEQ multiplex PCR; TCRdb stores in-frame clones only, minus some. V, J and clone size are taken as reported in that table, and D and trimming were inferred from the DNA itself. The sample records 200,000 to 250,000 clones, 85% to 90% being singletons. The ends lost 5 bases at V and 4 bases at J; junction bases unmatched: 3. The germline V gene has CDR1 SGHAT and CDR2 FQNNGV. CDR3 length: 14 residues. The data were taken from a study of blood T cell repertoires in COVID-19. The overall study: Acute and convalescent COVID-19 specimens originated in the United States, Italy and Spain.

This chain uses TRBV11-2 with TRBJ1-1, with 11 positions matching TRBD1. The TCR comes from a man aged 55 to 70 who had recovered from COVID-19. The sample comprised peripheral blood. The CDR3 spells CASSQGQGATEAFF. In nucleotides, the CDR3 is TGTGCCAGCAGCCAAGGACAGGGGGCCACTGAAGCTTTCTTT.